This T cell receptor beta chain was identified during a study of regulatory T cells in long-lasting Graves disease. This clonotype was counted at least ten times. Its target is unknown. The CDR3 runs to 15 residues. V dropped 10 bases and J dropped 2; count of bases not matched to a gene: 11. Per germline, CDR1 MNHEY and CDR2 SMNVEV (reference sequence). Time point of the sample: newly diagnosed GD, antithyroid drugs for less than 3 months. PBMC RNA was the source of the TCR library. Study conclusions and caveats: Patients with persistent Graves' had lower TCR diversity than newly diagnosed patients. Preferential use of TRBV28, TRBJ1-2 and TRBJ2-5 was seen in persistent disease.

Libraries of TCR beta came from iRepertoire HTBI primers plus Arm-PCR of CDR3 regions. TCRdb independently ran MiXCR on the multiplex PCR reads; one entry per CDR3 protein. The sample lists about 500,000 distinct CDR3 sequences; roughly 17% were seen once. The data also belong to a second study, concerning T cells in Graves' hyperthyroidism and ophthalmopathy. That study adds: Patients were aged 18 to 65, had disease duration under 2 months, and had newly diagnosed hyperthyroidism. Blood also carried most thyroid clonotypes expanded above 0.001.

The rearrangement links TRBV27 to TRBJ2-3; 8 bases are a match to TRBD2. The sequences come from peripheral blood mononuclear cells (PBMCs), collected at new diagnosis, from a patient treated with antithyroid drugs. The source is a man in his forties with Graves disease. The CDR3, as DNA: TGTGCCACCTCGTTTGGCGGGAGGTTCACAGATACGCAGTATTTT. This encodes CATSFGGRFTDTQYF.